This T cell receptor beta chain emerged from a study of blood T cell repertoires in COVID-19. TCRdb's copy holds only in-frame clones and misses some; the assay was immunoSEQ multiplex PCR. Here the sample spans 130,000 to 150,000 clones, roughly four fifths being singletons. V dropped 8 bases and J dropped 8 bases, with 21 bases sitting between them. From germline, CDR1 is SNHLY and CDR2 FYNNEI. The CDR3 consists of 14 residues. Specimen: peripheral blood. This sequence originates from a human donor in a cohort sampled during active COVID-19. This rearrangement joins TRBV2 to TRBJ1-2, with D maybe TRBD1 (6 bases). CDR3 coding DNA: TGTGCCAGCCAAATTCTACAGGGCCCCCAGGGCTACACCTTC. Amino acids: CASQILQGPQGYTF.